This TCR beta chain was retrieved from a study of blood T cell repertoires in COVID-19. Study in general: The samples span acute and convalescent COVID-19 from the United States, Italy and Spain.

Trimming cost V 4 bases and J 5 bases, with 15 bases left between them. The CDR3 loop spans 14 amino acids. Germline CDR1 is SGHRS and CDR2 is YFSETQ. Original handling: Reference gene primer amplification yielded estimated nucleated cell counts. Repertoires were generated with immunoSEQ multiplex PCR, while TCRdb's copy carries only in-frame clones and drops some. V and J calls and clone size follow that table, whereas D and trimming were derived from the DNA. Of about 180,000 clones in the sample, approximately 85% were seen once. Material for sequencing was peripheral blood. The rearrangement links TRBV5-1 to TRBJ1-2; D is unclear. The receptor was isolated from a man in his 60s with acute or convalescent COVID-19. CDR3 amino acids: CASSPASGSYGYTF. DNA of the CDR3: TGCGCCAGCAGCCCTGCATCGGGATCTTATGGCTACACCTTC. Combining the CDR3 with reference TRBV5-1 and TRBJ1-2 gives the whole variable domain KAGVTQTPRYLIKTRGQQVTLSCSPISGHRSVSWYQQTPGQGLQFLFEYFSETQRNKGNFPGRFSGRQFSNSRSEMNVSTLELGDSALYLCASSPASGSYGYTFGSGTRLTVV.